The 27 T cell receptor beta chains listed next were all sequenced from one sample in a study of T cells after yellow fever vaccination. TCRdb re-called the 5' RACE reads with MiXCR, one entry per CDR3 protein. The sample has hundreds of thousands of distinct CDR3 sequences, about 9.5% seen once. Sequencing used PBMCs, obtained on the day of the first yellow fever vaccination. Receptors originate from a man between 18 and 29 years old who received the YFV17D yellow fever vaccine.

This CDR3 is CASSPVKASNNEQFF. The CDR3 region has the DNA TGTGCCAGCAGCCCGGTGAAGGCGTCCAACAATGAGCAGTTCTTC. This chain uses TRBV5-4 with TRBJ2-1; D not certain. CDR1 is SGHNT and CDR2 is YYREEE in the germline V gene (reference sequence). The CDR3 consists of 15 residues. V was pared by 4 bases and J by 5 bases, with 16 bases between.

This clonotype was seen repeatedly, ten times or more. The chain couples TRBV7-6 to TRBJ2-2, with TRBD2 matching 7 bases. J was trimmed by 1 base and V by 4 bases; bases with no gene match: 6. This CDR3 has 16 residues. Germline V gene sequence: CDR1 SGHVS, CDR2 FNYEAQ. The CDR3 DNA is TGTGCCAGCAGCTATGGGGGGGGAATGAACACCGGGGAGCTGTTTTTT. It is translated as CASSYGGGMNTGELFF.

This chain joins TRBV5-1 and TRBJ2-1; 11 nucleotides match TRBD2. Looked up from germline, CDR1 is SGHRS and CDR2 is YFSETQ. The CDR3 consists of 15 residues. J gave up 7 bases and V 4 bases, and 7 bases lay outside the gene matches. The CDR3 coding sequence is TGCGCCAGCAGCCCACTAGCGGGGGCCCCGAATGAGCAGTTCTTC. Translating gives CASSPLAGAPNEQFF.

This clonotype was seen a handful of times. The gene calls are TRBV20-1 and TRBJ2-4; D gene uncertain. Between the trimmed V and J ends, which lost 1 base and 3 bases, there was a span of 7 bases. Germline CDR1 reads DFQATT; CDR2 reads SNEGSKA (reference sequence). The CDR3 covers 13 residues. CDR3 in amino acids: CSARVRGKNIQYF. The CDR3, as DNA: TGCAGTGCTAGAGTACGCGGCAAAAACATTCAGTACTTC.

CDR3 sequence: CASSFRTLGGYTF. Here the CDR3 DNA reads TGTGCCAGCAGTTTTAGAACTCTCGGGGGCTACACCTTC. This sequence joins TRBV28 and TRBJ1-2; D is undetermined. The V and J ends lost 3 bases and 8 bases respectively, with 13 bases between them. Germline lookup yields CDR1 MDHEN and CDR2 SYDVKM. The CDR3 has 13 amino acids.

This clonotype was seen a few times. The chain carries TRBV5-1 and TRBJ2-7; maybe TRBD1 (5 bases). This CDR3 is 14 amino acids long. Trimming stripped 7 bases from V and 0 bases from J, with 14 bases between. Germline loops: CDR1 SGHRS, CDR2 YFSETQ. CDR3 sequence reads: CASRRGAFSYEQYV. CDR3 coding DNA: TGCGCCAGCCGCCGTGGGGCTTTCTCCTACGAGCAGTACGTC.

This clonotype has a handful of counts. The rearrangement links TRBV4-3 to TRBJ2-7; the D is unclear. The V gene lost 0 bases and the J gene lost 5 bases, with 14 bases spanning the gap. The CDR3 has 15 amino acids. Germline lookup yields CDR1 LGHNA and CDR2 YSLEER. The CDR3 DNA sequence: TGCGCCAGCAGCCAAGATCGTTGGGTTTCAGACGAGCAGTACTTC. This encodes CASSQDRWVSDEQYF.

Concerning this clonotype: The CDR3 does not close with the conserved phenylalanine or tryptophan, likely indicating a read error. The rearrangement joins TRBV5-6 to TRBJ2-1; D perhaps matches TRBD1 (6 bases). V was cut by 0 bases and J by 4 bases, with 11 bases left in between. From germline, CDR1 is SGHDT and CDR2 YYEEEE. This CDR3 is 15 amino acids long. The CDR3 DNA sequence: TGTGCCAGCAGCTTGGTAGACAGGCCTTACAATGAGCAGTTCTCC. Translation gives CASSLVDRPYNEQFS.

Only a few counts were recorded for this clonotype. The V call is TRBV5-1, the J call TRBJ2-3, with 8 nucleotides matching TRBD2. The CDR3 runs to 16 residues. The junction had 5 bases not matched to a gene; V was cut back by 0 bases and J by 2 bases. Germline lookup yields CDR1 SGHRS and CDR2 YFSETQ. CDR3 residues: CASSLAFSGNTDTQYF. The CDR3, as DNA: TGCGCCAGCAGCTTGGCCTTTAGCGGGAACACAGATACGCAGTATTTT.

This clonotype was observed a few times. The V and J genes are TRBV29-1 and TRBJ1-5, with 9 positions matching TRBD1. Germline CDR1 SQVTM, CDR2 ANQGSEA. V was clipped by 7 bases and J by 5 bases; unmatched bases: 3. This CDR3 contains 12 residues. This chain's CDR3 is CSGDREHQPQHF. In DNA, the CDR3 is TGCAGCGGGGACAGGGAGCATCAGCCCCAGCATTTT.

The rearrangement links TRBV5-1 to TRBJ2-2; TRBD1 is a possible D gene (6 bases). Germline CDR1 and CDR2: SGHRS and YFSETQ. The germline V and J ends were trimmed by 4 bases and 10 bases, with 17 bases remaining between them. CDR3 length: 14 residues. The CDR3 loop reads CASSQQDRTTELFF. The CDR3 nucleotides read TGCGCCAGCAGCCAACAAGACAGGACGACGGAGCTGTTTTTT.

This clonotype appeared a few times. This chain uses TRBV19 with TRBJ2-2, with a possible D match to TRBD1 (5 bases). CDR1 and CDR2 from the germline V gene are LNHDA and SQIVND (reference sequence). The CDR3 is 16 amino acids. Trimming cost V 1 base and J 0 bases, with 9 bases left between them. CDR3 region: CASSIGGAANTGELFF. The CDR3 DNA sequence: TGTGCCAGTAGTATAGGTGGGGCGGCGAACACCGGGGAGCTGTTTTTT.

There are many counts of this clonotype. This sequence joins TRBV9 and TRBJ2-3; D might be TRBD1 (5 bases). The CDR3 runs to 15 residues. The germline CDR1 and CDR2 sequences are SGDLS and YYNGEE. Between the trimmed V and J ends, which lost 3 bases and 0 bases, there was a span of 11 bases. CDR3 nucleotide sequence: TGTGCCAGCAGCGCGGACACCCTTAGCACAGATACGCAGTATTTT. Translated: CASSADTLSTDTQYF.

This clonotype has more than one count but fewer than ten. The chain links TRBV28 to TRBJ1-6; D is undetermined. Trimming removed 4 bases from V and 3 bases from J, with 19 bases in between. Per germline, CDR1 MDHEN and CDR2 SYDVKM. The CDR3 is made up of 18 amino acids. This CDR3 reads CASSSLAVSIDYNSPLHF. The CDR3 region has the DNA TGTGCCAGCAGTTCCCTTGCGGTCTCTATCGACTATAATTCACCCCTCCACTTT. Complete variable domain (other parts from reference TRBV28 and TRBJ1-6): DVKVTQSSRYLVKRTGEKVFLECVQDMDHENMFWYRQDPGLGLRLIYFSYDVKMKEKGDIPEGYSVSREKKERFSLILESASTNQTSMYLCASSSLAVSIDYNSPLHFGNGTRLTVT.

The chain joins TRBV6-6 to TRBJ2-1, with unresolved D. V was cut by 6 bases and J by 4 bases, with 10 bases left in between. The length of the CDR3 is 13 residues. Looked up from germline, CDR1 is MNHNY and CDR2 is SVGAGI (reference sequence). The CDR3 sequence is CASSPGWYNEQFF. The CDR3 nucleotides are TGTGCCAGCAGCCCTGGATGGTACAATGAGCAGTTCTTC.

This clonotype was counted between two and nine times. The chain carries TRBV20-1 and TRBJ2-5; TRBD2 aligns across 9 bases. Per the germline V gene, CDR1 is DFQATT and CDR2 is SNEGSKA (reference sequence). The V gene end was trimmed by 0 bases and the J gene end by 8 bases; junction bases not matched to a gene: 7. This CDR3 is built from 14 residues. The CDR3 DNA reads as TGCAGTGCTAGAGATAGAAATAGCGGGGGCACCCAGTACTTC. Amino acids: CSARDRNSGGTQYF.

The chain has TRBV20-1 and TRBJ2-1; TRBD2 agrees at 9 bases. V lost 4 bases to trimming and J lost 8 bases; unmatched junction nucleotides: 9. The CDR3 is made up of 14 amino acids. The germline V gene encodes CDR1 DFQATT and CDR2 SNEGSKA (reference sequence). The CDR3 is CSAKGLAGLHEQFF. Written as DNA, the CDR3 is TGCAGTGCTAAGGGGCTAGCGGGACTCCATGAGCAGTTCTTC.

In its sample, this clonotype was seen a few times. The V and J genes are TRBV19 and TRBJ2-6; the D is unclear. The germline gives CDR1 LNHDA, CDR2 SQIVND (reference sequence). V lost 5 bases to trimming and J lost 4 bases, with 15 bases between them. CDR3 size: 16 residues. CDR3 DNA: TGTGCCAGTAGTGCCCTGGGTGGTGCAGGGGCCAACGTCCTGACTTTC. Translating gives CASSALGGAGANVLTF.

This clonotype was detected ten times or more. One end of the junction fails to match germline, which may point to a read error. V and J are TRBV7-7 and TRBJ2-3; D may be TRBD2 (6 bases). Germline assignment: CDR1 SSHAT and CDR2 FNYEAQ (reference sequence). This CDR3 region has 15 residues. CDR3 in amino acids: CASSSSPGTHNTQYF. Here the CDR3 DNA reads TGTGCTAGCAGCTCCTCACCTGGGACTCACAATACGCAGTATTTT.

The J gene is TRBJ2-5, the V gene TRBV29-1; 11 positions agree with TRBD2. The CDR3 contains 17 residues. Germline loops: CDR1 SQVTM, CDR2 ANQGSEA. V lost 3 bases to trimming and J lost 3 bases; unmatched junction nucleotides: 12. CDR3 in amino acids: CSVDGLAGGLYKETQYF. In nucleotides, the CDR3 is TGCAGCGTTGATGGGCTAGCGGGGGGTCTTTACAAAGAGACCCAGTACTTC.

This clonotype is judged medium-sized (0.01 to 0.1%). V is TRBV11-2 and J is TRBJ2-6, with 7 bases that match TRBD1. The germline V gene has CDR1 SGHAT and CDR2 FQNNGV. This CDR3 contains 19 residues. V lost 4 bases, J lost 1 base, and 13 bases stayed unmatched. The CDR3 here is CASSSEGAGITSGANVLTF. The CDR3 region has the DNA TGTGCCAGCAGCTCAGAGGGGGCAGGGATCACTTCTGGGGCCAACGTCCTGACTTTC. The full variable domain, its missing parts supplied by reference TRBV11-2 and TRBJ2-6, is EAGVAQSPRYKIIEKRQSVAFWCNPISGHATLYWYQQILGQGPKLLIQFQNNGVVDDSQLPKDRFSAERLKGVDSTLKIQPAKLEDSAVYLCASSSEGAGITSGANVLTFGAGSRLTVL.

The chain is built from TRBV19 and TRBJ1-5; D perhaps matches TRBD1 (5 bases). Germline CDR1 reads LNHDA; CDR2 reads SQIVND (reference sequence). V was trimmed by 6 bases and J by 6 bases, leaving 18 bases between them. This CDR3 is 15 amino acids long. The CDR3 DNA reads TGTGCCAGTAGCACCGGGACGGGCGCGGGTCAGCCCCAGCATTTT. It translates to CASSTGTGAGQPQHF.

About this clonotype itself: An end of the junction differs from the germline gene, which may be a read error. J is TRBJ2-1 and V is TRBV4-3; 7 nucleotides match TRBD2. Per germline, CDR1 LGHNA and CDR2 YSLEER. CDR3 size: 16 residues. The CDR3 protein is CASSQQFAGVHKEQFF. In DNA, the CDR3 is TGCGCCAGCAGTCAGCAGTTTGCGGGGGTTCACAAAGAGCAGTTCTTC.

The V call is TRBV19, the J call TRBJ2-7, with a possible D match to TRBD1 (5 bases). V was shortened by 7 bases and J by 0 bases, with 10 bases between the two germline ends. Germline CDR1 reads LNHDA; CDR2 reads SQIVND (reference sequence). The CDR3 length is 13 residues. For the CDR3, the DNA is TGTGCCAGTACCATAAGGGGCTCCTACGAGCAGTACTTC. It codes for CASTIRGSYEQYF.

This clonotype was detected many times. V and J are TRBV5-1 and TRBJ2-7; D is unresolved. This CDR3 region has 11 residues. Germline V gene data show CDR1 as SGHRS and CDR2 as YFSETQ. Trimming removed 4 bases at V and 0 bases at J, with 2 bases between. CDR3: CASSDSYEQYF. The DNA for the CDR3 is TGCGCCAGCAGCGACTCCTACGAGCAGTACTTC. Full variable domain (missing parts from reference TRBV5-1 and TRBJ2-7): KAGVTQTPRYLIKTRGQQVTLSCSPISGHRSVSWYQQTPGQGLQFLFEYFSETQRNKGNFPGRFSGRQFSNSRSEMNVSTLELGDSALYLCASSDSYEQYFGPGTRLTVT.

The table lists this clonotype with a few counts. The V and J genes are TRBV29-1 and TRBJ2-5; TRBD1 might be the D (5 bases). The CDR3 is 12 residues long. Germline loops: CDR1 SQVTM, CDR2 ANQGSEA. Trimming removed 8 bases at V and 0 bases at J, with 10 bases between. In DNA form, the CDR3 reads TGCAGCATTTTAGGGGACCAAGAGACCCAGTACTTC. Protein: CSILGDQETQYF.

This clonotype was counted between two and nine times. The chain combines TRBV28 with TRBJ1-1; no clear D. The CDR3 is 16 residues long. Per the germline V gene, CDR1 is MDHEN and CDR2 is SYDVKM. V was pared by 1 base and J by 4 bases, with 16 bases between. This CDR3 reads CASSLSHPLQSTEAFF. CDR3 DNA: TGTGCCAGCAGTTTATCGCATCCACTACAGAGCACTGAAGCTTTCTTT.